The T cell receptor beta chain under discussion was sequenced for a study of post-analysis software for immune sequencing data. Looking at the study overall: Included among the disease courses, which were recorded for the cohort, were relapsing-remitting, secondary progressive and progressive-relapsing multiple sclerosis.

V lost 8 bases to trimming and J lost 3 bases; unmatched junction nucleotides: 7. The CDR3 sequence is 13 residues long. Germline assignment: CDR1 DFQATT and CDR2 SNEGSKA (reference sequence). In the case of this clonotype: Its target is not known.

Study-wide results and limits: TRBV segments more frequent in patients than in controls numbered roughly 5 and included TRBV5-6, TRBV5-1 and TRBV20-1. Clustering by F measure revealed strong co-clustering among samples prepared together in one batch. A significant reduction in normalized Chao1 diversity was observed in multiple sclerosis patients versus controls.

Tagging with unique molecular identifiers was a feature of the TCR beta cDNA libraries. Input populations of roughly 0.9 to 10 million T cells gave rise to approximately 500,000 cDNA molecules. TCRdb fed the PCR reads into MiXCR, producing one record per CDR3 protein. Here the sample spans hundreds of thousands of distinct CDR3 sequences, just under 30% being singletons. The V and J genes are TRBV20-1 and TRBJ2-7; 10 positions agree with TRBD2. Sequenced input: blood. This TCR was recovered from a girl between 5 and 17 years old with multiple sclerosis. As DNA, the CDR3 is TGCAGTTTCAGCGGGAGGGCGGTCTACGAGCAGTACTTC. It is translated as CSFSGRAVYEQYF.